This TCR beta chain was sequenced for a study of response to subunit inactivated influenza vaccine. Study-wide results and caveats: It was the authors' suggestion that each seasonal influenza vaccination recruits few new T cells.

The ends were cut back, 1 base at V and 6 bases at J, with 17 bases in the middle. Germline lookup yields CDR1 SGHAT and CDR2 FQNNGV. The CDR3 sequence is 16 residues long. TCRdb reprocessed the RT-PCR reads via MiXCR and lists one record per CDR3 protein. The sample includes about 300,000 distinct CDR3 sequences, roughly 22% of them seen just once. About this clonotype itself: No antigen is known for it.

The TCR originated in a man aged 45 to 70 who received an inactivated influenza vaccine. This material consisted of PBMCs from blood, taken about 20 months after vaccination. The chain combines TRBV11-2 with TRBJ2-3; D is unclear. CDR3 region: CASSLGFGPPADTQYF. In DNA, the CDR3 is TGTGCCAGCAGCTTAGGTTTCGGACCACCAGCGGATACGCAGTATTTT. Full variable domain (missing parts from reference TRBV11-2 and TRBJ2-3): EAGVAQSPRYKIIEKRQSVAFWCNPISGHATLYWYQQILGQGPKLLIQFQNNGVVDDSQLPKDRFSAERLKGVDSTLKIQPAKLEDSAVYLCASSLGFGPPADTQYFGPGTRLTVL.